This T cell receptor beta chain came from a study of cytomegalovirus exposure and HLA in healthy donors. Study-wide results and caveats: Sequencing had likely introduced a cluster of highly shared sequence variants as an artifact.

Germline assignment: CDR1 LNHDA and CDR2 SQIVND (reference sequence). V trimming: 6 bases; J trimming: 6 bases; junction bases outside the gene matches: 8. The CDR3 is 15 residues long. The PCR employed 60 Vbeta primers together with 13 Jbeta primers. TCRdb's table, derived via immunoSEQ multiplex PCR, lists solely in-frame clones and lacks some. The table includes about 85,000 clones, roughly 80% detected once. Concerning this clone: Its target is not known.

The sample was PBMCs. This TCR derives from a boy aged 5-17 years in good health and CMV-seronegative. The V gene is TRBV19, the J gene TRBJ2-1, with 10 bases aligning to TRBD1. CDR3 sequence reads: CASSLGQGGINEQFF. CDR3 bases: TGTGCCAGTAGCCTCGGACAGGGGGGAATCAATGAGCAGTTCTTC. Drawing the rest from reference TRBV19 and TRBJ2-1, the complete variable domain is DGGITQSPKYLFRKEGQNVTLSCEQNLNHDAMYWYRQDPGQGLRLIYYSQIVNDFQKGDIAEGYSVSREKKESFPLTVTSAQKNPTAFYLCASSLGQGGINEQFFGPGTRLTVL.